This note documents a single TCR beta chain sequence. The repertoire was sequenced with immunoSEQ multiplex PCR; TCRdb's copy has only in-frame clones and lacks some. In the table there are about 150,000 clones, 90% to 95% of which are singletons. V was pared by 3 bases and J by 6 bases, with 14 bases between. The CDR3 extends over 15 amino acids. Germline CDR1 is LNHDA and CDR2 is SQIVND (reference sequence). These data come from a study of cytomegalovirus exposure and HLA in healthy donors. The chain has TRBV19 and TRBJ2-2; the D is unclear. Sequencing was performed on PBMCs. The TCR originated in a man aged 18 to 29 in good health and CMV-seronegative. CDR3 in amino acids: CASSMAWASPGELFF. Here the CDR3 DNA reads TGTGCCAGTAGTATGGCCTGGGCTTCGCCCGGGGAGCTGTTTTTT.